These T cell receptor beta chains were read from a single sample in a study of CD8 T cells in ankylosing spondylitis. TCRdb reanalysed the 5' RACE reads using MiXCR and keeps one entry per CDR3 protein. The sample lists under 15,000 distinct CDR3 sequences; approximately 3% were seen once. The source material was blood, either unsorted or a sorted T cell fraction (not recorded which). The receptors were gathered from a male donor with ankylosing spondylitis or in good health (not recorded which). Each CDR3 is given with its conserved first and last residue. The D gene is left open where the match is weak. The size field is filled for only some rows; it gives once, few, many or a size class.

size: many; V: TRBV9; length: 16; J: TRBJ2-2; D: TRBD2; DNA: TGTGCCAGCAGCCCTTTCGGAGCGGGAGGCACCGGGGAGCTGTTTTTT; CDR3: CASSPFGAGGTGELFF
size: .; V: TRBV9; length: 14; J: TRBJ1-1; D: .; DNA: TGTGCCAGCAGCCCCCTTGGAGAGAGGGATAGGGCTTTCTTT; CDR3: CASSPLGERDRAFF
size: many; V: TRBV9; length: 14; J: TRBJ2-7; D: .; DNA: TGTGCCAGCAGCGTAGGGGGTGATGCGAGAGAGCAGTACTTC; CDR3: CASSVGGDAREQYF
size: medium-sized; V: TRBV9; length: 13; J: TRBJ2-5; D: TRBD2; DNA: TGTGCCAGCAAAGGGACTAACGAAGAGACCCAGTACTTC; CDR3: CASKGTNEETQYF
size: medium-sized; V: TRBV9; length: 14; J: TRBJ2-7; D: TRBD1; DNA: TGTGCCAGCAGCGCGGGACAGGGAGACTACGAGCAGTACTTC; CDR3: CASSAGQGDYEQYF
size: many; V: TRBV9; length: 14; J: TRBJ2-7; D: .; DNA: TGTGCCAGCAGCGTAGGACACGGAGGGGTCGAGCAGTACTTC; CDR3: CASSVGHGGVEQYF
size: many; V: TRBV9; length: 19; J: TRBJ1-4; D: .; DNA: TGTGCCAGCAGCGCCACCCTGGGATTCGAGATTGCAACTAATGAAAAACTGTTTTTT; CDR3: CASSATLGFEIATNEKLFF
size: many; V: TRBV9; length: 14; J: TRBJ2-2; D: .; DNA: TGTGCCAGCAGCGTAGAGACAGACCACCGGGAGCTGTTTTTT; CDR3: CASSVETDHRELFF
size: medium-sized; V: TRBV9; length: 14; J: TRBJ2-3; D: TRBD1; DNA: TGTGCCAGCAGCGCCGCGGACAGGACAGATACGCAGTATTTT; CDR3: CASSAADRTDTQYF
size: medium-sized; V: TRBV9; length: 13; J: TRBJ2-3; D: .; DNA: TGTGCCAGCAGCGTAGTCACGGAAGATACGCAGTATTTT; CDR3: CASSVVTEDTQYF
size: many; V: TRBV9; length: 16; J: TRBJ2-2; D: .; DNA: TGTGCCAGCAGCGTAGGTCCAGGAGGTAGCACCGGGGAGCTGTTTTTT; CDR3: CASSVGPGGSTGELFF
size: medium-sized; V: TRBV9; length: 14; J: TRBJ2-1; D: TRBD2; DNA: TGTGCCAGCACCACGACTAGCGGAAACAATGAGCAGTTCTTC; CDR3: CASTTTSGNNEQFF
size: many; V: TRBV9; length: 13; J: TRBJ2-3; D: .; DNA: TGTGCCAGCAGCGCCATAAACATGAATACGCAGTATTTT; CDR3: CASSAINMNTQYF